The 20 T cell receptor beta chains listed next were all sequenced from one sample in a study of blood T cell repertoires in COVID-19. Only in-frame clones appear in the TCRdb table, and some are missing; sequencing was by immunoSEQ multiplex PCR. The data show 250,000 to 350,000 clones, roughly 85% seen once. Specimen: PBMCs or T cells enriched from blood (not recorded which). The receptors derive from a woman in her forties who had recovered from COVID-19.

The chain recombines TRBV7-2 with TRBJ2-5; 10 bases are a match to TRBD2. CDR1 is SGHTA, CDR2 FQGNSA, per germline. This CDR3 spans 14 amino acids. CDR3 bases: TGTGCAGAGAGCGGGAGGGGGCCAAGGGAGACCCAGTACTTC. Translated, it gives CAESGRGPRETQYF.

The chain couples TRBV28 to TRBJ2-1; 8 nucleotides align to TRBD2. The trim removed 2 bases at V and 7 bases at J, leaving 7 bases unmatched. The CDR3 covers 15 residues. The germline V gene has CDR1 MDHEN and CDR2 SYDVKM. In nucleotides, the CDR3 is TGTGCCAGCAGTTTACCGAGCGGGAGAACGAATGAGCAGTTCTTC. It codes for CASSLPSGRTNEQFF.

This chain uses TRBV5-1 with TRBJ2-3; TRBD2 is a possible D gene (5 bases). Trimming removed 3 bases from V and 4 bases from J, with 15 bases in between. This CDR3 comprises 15 residues. Germline assignment: CDR1 SGHRS and CDR2 YFSETQ. CDR3 nucleotides: TGCGCCAGCAGCTGGAGGACTGGCTCTGCAGATACGCAGTATTTT. It yields the protein CASSWRTGSADTQYF.

J is TRBJ2-7 and V is TRBV6-2 or TRBV6-3; D might be TRBD2 (7 bases). The CDR3 consists of 19 residues. Germline-derived CDR1 and CDR2 are MNHEY and SVGEGT. V was clipped by 2 bases and J by 4 bases, with 27 bases between them. This chain's CDR3 is CASSYPTGGQGLFTYEQYF. CDR3 bases: TGTGCCAGCAGTTACCCTACGGGGGGCCAGGGACTTTTTACTTACGAGCAGTACTTC.

The table lists this clone with a few counts. This rearrangement joins TRBV5-1 to TRBJ1-2, with 8 bases aligning to TRBD1. Germline V lookup: CDR1 SGHRS, CDR2 YFSETQ. After removal of 0 bases from V and 3 bases from J, the junction contained 4 bases not matched to a gene. The CDR3 is 15 amino acids. In DNA, the CDR3 is TGCGCCAGCAGCTTGGCCGCAGGGGGCGACTATGGCTACACCTTC. This sequence encodes CASSLAAGGDYGYTF.

The genes are TRBV19 and TRBJ2-5; 8 nucleotides align to TRBD2. This CDR3 is built from 15 residues. V gave up 3 bases and J gave up 5 bases; unmatched junction bases: 8. Germline lookup yields CDR1 LNHDA and CDR2 SQIVND (reference sequence). The CDR3 DNA sequence: TGTGCCAGTAGTATCCCCCTGGGCGGGAGGGAGACCCAGTACTTC. Its protein product is CASSIPLGGRETQYF.

This chain uses TRBV5-6 with TRBJ2-4, with 8 bases aligning to TRBD2. The CDR3 runs 15 residues. Losses at the gene ends were 4 bases for V and 6 bases for J; bases not matched to a gene: 9. Germline-derived CDR1 and CDR2 are SGHDT and YYEEEE. CDR3 DNA: TGTGCCAGCAGCGCCCCGGGAGGGGTCTTAAACATTCAGTACTTC. As protein: CASSAPGGVLNIQYF.

The V gene is TRBV11-2, the J gene TRBJ2-5; 7 bases are shared with TRBD1. CDR3 size: 15 residues. Per the germline V gene, CDR1 is SGHAT and CDR2 is FQNNGV. V was clipped by 5 bases and J by 1 base; unmatched bases: 7. Written as DNA, the CDR3 is TGTGCCAGCAGCAGGAACAGGGGTTTCCAAGAGACCCAGTACTTC. This sequence encodes CASSRNRGFQETQYF.

The V and J genes are TRBV18 and TRBJ2-2; TRBD1 matches at 7 bases. V dropped 3 bases and J dropped 5; count of bases not matched to a gene: 6. The CDR3 extends over 15 amino acids. Germline CDR1 reads KGHSH; CDR2 reads LQKENI. The CDR3 loop is CASSPGTVTTGELFF. DNA for the CDR3: TGTGCCAGCTCACCTGGGACAGTTACAACCGGGGAGCTGTTTTTT.

The V and J genes are TRBV7-9 and TRBJ2-5; D not resolved. V was clipped by 5 bases and J by 6 bases, with 10 bases between them. Germline V CDR1 and CDR2: SEHNR, FQNEAQ (reference sequence). There are 12 residues in the CDR3. This CDR3 reads CASSTEIKTQYF. Written as DNA, the CDR3 is TGTGCCAGCAGCACGGAGATAAAGACCCAGTACTTC.

This chain links TRBV19 with TRBJ2-1; D perhaps matches TRBD1 (7 bases). Trimming took off 1 base at V and 8 bases at J, with 27 bases between the two ends. CDR3 length: 19 amino acids. CDR1 is LNHDA, CDR2 SQIVND, per germline (reference sequence). The DNA of the CDR3 is TGTGCCAGTAGTATAGGGACTCACAGGGGACTCTTAACTGGCGATGAGCAGTTCTTC. As protein: CASSIGTHRGLLTGDEQFF.

The chain uses TRBV19 and TRBJ1-1, with TRBD1 identical over 8 bases. J was trimmed by 4 bases and V by 3 bases; bases with no gene match: 4. The length of the CDR3 is 14 residues. CDR1 and CDR2 (germline): LNHDA, SQIVND (reference sequence). DNA for the CDR3: TGTGCCAGTAGTATGAACAGGGGGTTCACTGAAGCTTTCTTT. Its protein product is CASSMNRGFTEAFF.

The chain combines TRBV2 with TRBJ2-5; D gene ambiguous. The CDR3 covers 13 residues. Trimming pared 7 bases from V and 1 base from J, leaving 10 bases between. Germline values: CDR1 SNHLY, CDR2 FYNNEI. CDR3 in DNA: TGTGCCAGCATCAGGCAGCCCCAAGAGACCCAGTACTTC. This encodes CASIRQPQETQYF. The complete variable domain, with remaining parts taken from reference TRBV2 and TRBJ2-5, reads EPEVTQTPSHQVTQMGQEVILRCVPISNHLYFYWYRQILGQKVEFLVSFYNNEISEKSEIFDDQFSVERPDGSNFTLKIRSTKLEDSAMYFCASIRQPQETQYFGPGTRLLVL.

A single count supports this clone. The chain has TRBV2 and TRBJ2-6, with a possible D match to TRBD1 (6 bases). This CDR3 comprises 15 residues. Germline assignment: CDR1 SNHLY and CDR2 FYNNEI. The V and J ends lost 7 bases and 2 bases respectively, with 12 bases between them. The CDR3 reads CASKQQGTGANVLTF. DNA for the CDR3: TGTGCCAGCAAGCAACAGGGTACTGGGGCCAACGTCCTGACTTTC. Complete variable domain (other parts from reference TRBV2 and TRBJ2-6): EPEVTQTPSHQVTQMGQEVILRCVPISNHLYFYWYRQILGQKVEFLVSFYNNEISEKSEIFDDQFSVERPDGSNFTLKIRSTKLEDSAMYFCASKQQGTGANVLTFGAGSRLTVL.

This sequence joins TRBV7-6 and TRBJ2-7, with 7 positions matching TRBD1. The CDR3 is made up of 13 amino acids. Trimming took 5 bases from V and 3 from J; bases not matched to a gene: 4. From germline, CDR1 is SGHVS and CDR2 FNYEAQ. CDR3 loop: CASSAAGGYEQYF. CDR3 bases: TGTGCCAGCAGCGCCGCAGGGGGCTACGAGCAGTACTTC.

This chain connects TRBV5-1 to TRBJ2-1; tentatively, D is TRBD2 (5 bases). The CDR3 loop spans 15 amino acids. The V and J ends lost 1 base and 3 bases respectively, with 11 bases between them. The germline gives CDR1 SGHRS, CDR2 YFSETQ. The CDR3 sequence: CASSLSREFYNEQFF. The CDR3 bases are TGCGCCAGCAGCTTGTCCCGGGAATTCTACAATGAGCAGTTCTTC.

This chain links TRBV3-1 (or the pseudogene TRBV3-2) with TRBJ1-2, with D unclear. Trimming cost V 1 base and J 7 bases, with 4 bases left between them. The CDR3 is made up of 11 amino acids. Germline CDR1 LGHDT, CDR2 YNNKEL (reference sequence). The CDR3 region has the DNA TGTGCCAGCAGCCAAGGAGCTGGCTACACCTTC. Translating gives CASSQGAGYTF.

The sample holds one count of this clone. The chain has TRBV7-8 and TRBJ2-3; TRBD1 matches 12 bases. V lost 5 bases and J lost 5; bases outside the gene matches: 8. Germline CDR1 is SGHVS and CDR2 is FQNEAQ. The CDR3 runs to 16 residues. The CDR3 DNA sequence: TGTGCCAGCAGCGAAAGGGACAGGGGGCGGGGAGATACGCAGTATTTT. It is translated as CASSERDRGRGDTQYF.

This chain connects TRBV7-9 to TRBJ2-2; 7 positions agree with TRBD1. The CDR3 sequence is 16 residues long. The junction had 7 bases not matched to a gene; V was cut back by 0 bases and J by 6 bases. Germline CDR1 is SEHNR and CDR2 is FQNEAQ (reference sequence). CDR3 coding DNA: TGTGCCAGCAGCTTAGCCGGGACAGAGGTGGCCGGGGAGCTGTTTTTT. Its translation: CASSLAGTEVAGELFF.

The rearrangement links TRBV4-3 to TRBJ2-7, with D possibly TRBD1 on 5 matching bases. Per germline, CDR1 LGHNA and CDR2 YSLEER. The V end lost 0 bases, the J end lost 1 base, and 10 bases lay between the germline ends. This CDR3 comprises 15 residues. The CDR3 spells CASSQDHPGSYEQYF. CDR3 DNA sequence: TGCGCCAGCAGCCAAGATCACCCAGGGTCCTACGAGCAGTACTTC.